This T cell receptor beta chain is from a study of shared clonotypes between healthy human individuals. Libraries were prepared by immunoSEQ multiplex PCR; TCRdb keeps only in-frame clonotypes and omits some of them. This sample has under 650,000 clones, with approximately 95% found just once. This receptor was obtained from a woman aged 25 to 39 in good health. Sequencing was performed on naive CD4+ T cells sorted from blood. Subset given: CD45RA+ positively selected.

The CDR3 is CASSQGRGTSGGYNEQFF. CDR3 nucleotides: TGTGCCAGCAGCCAAGGGAGGGGGACTAGCGGAGGTTACAATGAGCAGTTCTTC. The chain has TRBV4-2 and TRBJ2-1; TRBD2 agrees at 11 bases. V trimming: 1 base; J trimming: 4 bases; junction bases outside the gene matches: 9. From germline, CDR1 is LGHNA and CDR2 YNFKEQ. The CDR3 runs 18 residues.